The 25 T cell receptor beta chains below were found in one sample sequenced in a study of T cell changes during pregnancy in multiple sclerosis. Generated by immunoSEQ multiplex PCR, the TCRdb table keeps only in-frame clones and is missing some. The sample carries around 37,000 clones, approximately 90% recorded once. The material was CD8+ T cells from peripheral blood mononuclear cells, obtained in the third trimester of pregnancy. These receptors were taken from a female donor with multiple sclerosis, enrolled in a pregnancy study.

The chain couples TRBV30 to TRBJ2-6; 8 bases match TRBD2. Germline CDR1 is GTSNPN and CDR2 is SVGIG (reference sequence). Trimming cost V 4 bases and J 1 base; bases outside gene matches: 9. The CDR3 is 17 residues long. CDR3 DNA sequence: TGTGCCTGGAATGGTCGGGGGGGCCCTTCTGGGGCCAACGTCCTGACTTTC. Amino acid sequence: CAWNGRGGPSGANVLTF.

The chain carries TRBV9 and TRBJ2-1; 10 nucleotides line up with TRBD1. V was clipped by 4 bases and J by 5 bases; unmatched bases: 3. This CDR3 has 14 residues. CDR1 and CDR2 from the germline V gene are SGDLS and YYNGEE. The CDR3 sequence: CASSRQGAHNEQFF. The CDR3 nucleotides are TGTGCCAGCAGCCGACAGGGGGCCCACAATGAGCAGTTCTTC.

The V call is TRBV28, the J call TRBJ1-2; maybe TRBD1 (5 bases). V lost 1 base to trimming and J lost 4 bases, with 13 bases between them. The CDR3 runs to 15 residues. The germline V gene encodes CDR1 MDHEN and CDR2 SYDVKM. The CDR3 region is CASSLSPGGSYGYTF. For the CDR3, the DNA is TGTGCCAGCAGTTTATCCCCGGGGGGATCCTATGGCTACACCTTC.

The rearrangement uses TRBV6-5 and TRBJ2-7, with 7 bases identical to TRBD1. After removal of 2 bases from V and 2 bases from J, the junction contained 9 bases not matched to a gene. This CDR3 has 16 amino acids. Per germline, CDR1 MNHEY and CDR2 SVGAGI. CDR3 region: CASSYRRDRQTYEQYF. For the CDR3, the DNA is TGTGCCAGCAGTTACCGAAGGGACAGACAGACCTACGAGCAGTACTTC.

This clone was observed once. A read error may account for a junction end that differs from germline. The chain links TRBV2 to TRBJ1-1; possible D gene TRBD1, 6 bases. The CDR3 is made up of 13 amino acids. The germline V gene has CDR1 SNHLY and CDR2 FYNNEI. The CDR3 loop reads CASKRTGNPEAFF. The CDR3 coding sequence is TGTGCCAGCAAAAGAACAGGGAACCCTGAAGCTTTCTTT.

The CDR3 region has the DNA TGCGCCAGCAGCCTCAGGGAGGTGTACACTGAAGCTTTCTTT. Protein: CASSLREVYTEAFF. The V and J genes are TRBV5-1 and TRBJ1-1; perhaps TRBD1 as D (5 bases). Trimming took off 4 bases at V and 3 bases at J, with 13 bases between the two ends. The CDR3 is made up of 14 amino acids. Germline V gene lookup returns CDR1 SGHRS and CDR2 YFSETQ.

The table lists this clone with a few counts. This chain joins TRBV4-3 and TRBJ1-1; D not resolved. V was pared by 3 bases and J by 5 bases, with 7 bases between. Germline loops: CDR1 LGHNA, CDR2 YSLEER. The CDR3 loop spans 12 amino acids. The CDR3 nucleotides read TGCGCCAGCAGCCACCTCGGTACTGAAGCTTTCTTT. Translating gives CASSHLGTEAFF.

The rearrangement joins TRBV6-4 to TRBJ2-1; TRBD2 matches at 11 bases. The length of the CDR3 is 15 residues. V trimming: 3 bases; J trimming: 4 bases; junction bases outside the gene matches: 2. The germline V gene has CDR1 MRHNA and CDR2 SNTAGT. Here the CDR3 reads CASSEASGGYNEQFF. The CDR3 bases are TGTGCCAGCAGTGAAGCTAGCGGGGGGTACAATGAGCAGTTCTTC.

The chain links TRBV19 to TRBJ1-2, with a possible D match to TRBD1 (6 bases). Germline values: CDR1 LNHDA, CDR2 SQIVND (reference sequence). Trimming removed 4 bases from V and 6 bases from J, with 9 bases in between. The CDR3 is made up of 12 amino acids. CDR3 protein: CASSTGANGYTF. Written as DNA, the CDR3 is TGTGCCAGTAGTACAGGGGCAAATGGCTACACCTTC.

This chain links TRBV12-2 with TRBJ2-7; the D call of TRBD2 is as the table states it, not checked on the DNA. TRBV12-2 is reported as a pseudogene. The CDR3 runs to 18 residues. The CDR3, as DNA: TGTGCAAGTCGCTTAGCGGGACTAGCGGGGGTCGTAGACTACGAGCAGTACTTC. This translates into CASRLAGLAGVVDYEQYF.

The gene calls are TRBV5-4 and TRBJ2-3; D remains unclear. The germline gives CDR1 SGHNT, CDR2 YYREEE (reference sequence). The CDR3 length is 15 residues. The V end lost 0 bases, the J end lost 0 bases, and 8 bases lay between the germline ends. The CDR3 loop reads CASSLELTSTDTQYF. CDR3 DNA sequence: TGTGCCAGCAGCTTGGAGTTAACTAGCACAGATACGCAGTATTTT.

The CDR3 bases are TGTGCCAGCAGTGAAGCGCGGCTAGCGGGGATAGTATGGAATGAGCAGTTCTTC. This gives the protein CASSEARLAGIVWNEQFF. V gene TRBV6-1 combines with J gene TRBJ2-1; 9 positions agree with TRBD2. Germline loops: CDR1 MNHNS, CDR2 SASEGT. The V and J ends lost 0 bases and 7 bases, in that order; junction bases with no gene match: 13. The CDR3 covers 18 residues.

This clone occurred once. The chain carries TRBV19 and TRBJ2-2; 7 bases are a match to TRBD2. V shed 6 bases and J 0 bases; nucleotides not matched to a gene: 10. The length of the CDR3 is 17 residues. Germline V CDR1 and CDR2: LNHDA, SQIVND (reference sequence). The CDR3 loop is CASSQLAWDANTGELFF. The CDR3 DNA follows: TGTGCCAGTAGCCAACTAGCGTGGGACGCGAACACCGGGGAGCTGTTTTTT.

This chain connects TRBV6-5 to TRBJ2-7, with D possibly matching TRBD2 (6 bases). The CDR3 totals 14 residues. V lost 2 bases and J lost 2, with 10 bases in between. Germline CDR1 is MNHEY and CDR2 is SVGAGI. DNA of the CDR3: TGTGCCAGCAGTTACGCTAGCGCCGCCTACGAGCAGTACTTC. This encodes CASSYASAAYEQYF.

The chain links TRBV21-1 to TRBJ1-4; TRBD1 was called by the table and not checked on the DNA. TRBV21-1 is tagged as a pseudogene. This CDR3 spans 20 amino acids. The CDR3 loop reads CATQILAGDRGIATNEKLFF. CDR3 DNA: TGTGCCACCCAGATTCTAGCCGGGGACAGGGGAATTGCGACTAATGAAAAACTGTTTTTT.

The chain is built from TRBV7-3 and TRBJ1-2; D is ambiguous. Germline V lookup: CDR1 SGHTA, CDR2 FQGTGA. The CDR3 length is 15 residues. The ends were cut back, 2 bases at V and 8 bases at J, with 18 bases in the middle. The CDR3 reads CASSLVSGNAGGYTF. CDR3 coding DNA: TGTGCCAGCAGCTTAGTTTCCGGGAATGCGGGGGGCTACACCTTC.

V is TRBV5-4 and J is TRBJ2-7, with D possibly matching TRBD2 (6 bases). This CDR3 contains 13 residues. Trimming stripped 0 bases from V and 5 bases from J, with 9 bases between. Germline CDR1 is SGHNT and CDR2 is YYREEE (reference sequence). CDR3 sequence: CASSLERVHEQYF. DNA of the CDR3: TGTGCCAGCAGCTTGGAGCGGGTGCACGAGCAGTACTTC.

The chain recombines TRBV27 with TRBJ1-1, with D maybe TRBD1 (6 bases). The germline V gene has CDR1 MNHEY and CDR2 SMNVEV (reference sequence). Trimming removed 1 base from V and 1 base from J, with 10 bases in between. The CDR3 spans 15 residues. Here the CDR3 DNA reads TGTGCCAGCAGTTTATTAGGGGGTGCGAACACTGAAGCTTTCTTT. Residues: CASSLLGGANTEAFF.

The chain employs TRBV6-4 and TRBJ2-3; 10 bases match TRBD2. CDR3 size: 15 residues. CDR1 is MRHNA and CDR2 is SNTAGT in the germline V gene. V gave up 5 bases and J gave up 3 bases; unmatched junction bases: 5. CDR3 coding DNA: TGTGCCAGCAGTCCCAGCGGGGGGGGGACAGATACGCAGTATTTT. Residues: CASSPSGGGTDTQYF.

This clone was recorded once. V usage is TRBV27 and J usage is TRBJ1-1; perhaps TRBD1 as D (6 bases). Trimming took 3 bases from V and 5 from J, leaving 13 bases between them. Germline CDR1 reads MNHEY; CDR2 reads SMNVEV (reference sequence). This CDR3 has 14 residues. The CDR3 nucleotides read TGTGCCAGCAGTTTCCAGCTCCAGGGGACTGAAGCTTTCTTT. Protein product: CASSFQLQGTEAFF.

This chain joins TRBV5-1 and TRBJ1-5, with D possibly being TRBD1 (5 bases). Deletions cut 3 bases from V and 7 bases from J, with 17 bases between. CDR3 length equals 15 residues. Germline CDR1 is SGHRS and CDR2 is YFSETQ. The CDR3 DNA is TGCGCCAGCAGCTACGACAGTGCTTGGGGCCAGCCCCAGCATTTT. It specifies CASSYDSAWGQPQHF.

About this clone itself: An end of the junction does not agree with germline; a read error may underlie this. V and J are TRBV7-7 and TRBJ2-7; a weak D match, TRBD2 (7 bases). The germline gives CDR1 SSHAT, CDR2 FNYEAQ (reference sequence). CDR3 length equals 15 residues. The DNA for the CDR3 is TGTGCTAGCAGCTTAGGATCGGGGGGCCGCTACGAGCAGTACTTC. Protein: CASSLGSGGRYEQYF.

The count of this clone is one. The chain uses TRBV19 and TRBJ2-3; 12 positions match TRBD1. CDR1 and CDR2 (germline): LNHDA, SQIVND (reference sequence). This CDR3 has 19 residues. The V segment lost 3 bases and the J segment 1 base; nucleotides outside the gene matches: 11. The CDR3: CASSISGQGALYRTDTQYF. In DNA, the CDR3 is TGTGCCAGTAGTATCTCGGGACAGGGGGCGTTATACCGCACAGATACGCAGTATTTT.

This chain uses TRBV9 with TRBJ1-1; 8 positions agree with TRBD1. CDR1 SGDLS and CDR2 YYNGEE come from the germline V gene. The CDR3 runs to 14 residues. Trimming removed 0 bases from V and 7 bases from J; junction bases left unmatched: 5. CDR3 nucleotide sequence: TGTGCCAGCAGCGTAGCCGGACAGGGCTATGAAGCTTTCTTT. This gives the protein CASSVAGQGYEAFF.

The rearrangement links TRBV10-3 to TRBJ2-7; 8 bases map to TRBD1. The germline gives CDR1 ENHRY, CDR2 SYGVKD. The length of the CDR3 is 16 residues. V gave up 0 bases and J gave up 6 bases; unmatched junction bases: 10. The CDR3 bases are TGTGCCATCAGTGAGTCGATTAGGACAGGGTTCTCCGAGCAGTACTTC. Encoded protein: CAISESIRTGFSEQYF.